The 32 T cell receptor beta chains in this list originate from one sample, sequenced in a study of T cell repertoires in cytomegalovirus infection. TCRdb re-derived calls from the reads in MiXCR, one entry per CDR3 protein. The sample has about 260,000 distinct CDR3 sequences; roughly 10% are singletons. Input material: PBMCs. The origin of the receptors is a human donor in good health (CMV status not recorded). Some clones in this sample may be carry-over from other donors' samples.

The V gene is TRBV5-5, the J gene TRBJ2-5; 9 bases align to TRBD2. Germline loops: CDR1 SGHKS, CDR2 YYEKEE (reference sequence). The J segment lost 5 bases and the V segment lost 1 base, leaving 3 bases of the junction unmatched. The length of the CDR3 is 14 residues. CDR3 loop: CASSLPSGVETQYF. The CDR3 DNA reads TGTGCCAGCAGCTTGCCTAGCGGGGTGGAGACCCAGTACTTC.

In nucleotides, the CDR3 is TGTGCCAGCAGTTTCGGGCAGCTAATGAACACTGAAGCTTTCTTT. It is translated as CASSFGQLMNTEAFF. The V call is TRBV12-3 or TRBV12-4, the J call TRBJ1-1; no clear D gene. CDR3 size: 15 residues. V gave up 3 bases and J gave up 0 bases, with 11 bases separating them.

In this sample, this clonotype turned up many times. The chain has TRBV7-2 and TRBJ1-2; no clear D. V was trimmed by 4 bases and J by 4 bases, leaving 13 bases between them. Germline CDR1 SGHTA, CDR2 FQGNSA. The CDR3 has 14 amino acids. The CDR3 nucleotides are TGTGCCAGCAGCTCGTGGACCTCCCCCTATGGCTACACCTTC. Protein sequence: CASSSWTSPYGYTF.

Many counts were recorded for this clonotype. The chain uses TRBV7-8 and TRBJ2-2; D not certain. The CDR3 covers 14 residues. With 3 bases removed from V and 5 bases from J, the gap between germline ends came to 10 bases. The germline CDR1 and CDR2 sequences are SGHVS and FQNEAQ. CDR3 nucleotide sequence: TGTGCCAGCAGCTTTGGGTCTTATACCGGGGAGCTGTTTTTT. Protein: CASSFGSYTGELFF. Supplemented by reference TRBV7-8 and TRBJ2-2, the full variable domain reads GAGVSQSPRYKVAKRGQDVALRCDPISGHVSLFWYQQALGQGPEFLTYFQNEAQLDKSGLPSDRFFAERPEGSVSTLKIQRTQQEDSAVYLCASSFGSYTGELFFGEGSRLTVL.

This clonotype was observed many times. The chain combines TRBV18 with TRBJ2-7; 8 bases are a match to TRBD1. The CDR3 is 14 residues long. The germline gives CDR1 KGHSH, CDR2 LQKENI. Trimming cost V 3 bases and J 3 bases; bases outside gene matches: 4. The DNA of the CDR3 is TGTGCCAGCTCACCCACCGGGACAGGCTACGAGCAGTACTTC. This translates into CASSPTGTGYEQYF.

The J gene is TRBJ1-1, the V gene TRBV18; 7 bases map to TRBD1. V shed 3 bases, J shed 6 bases, and the junction held 10 bases outside the gene matches. Germline V gene sequence: CDR1 KGHSH, CDR2 LQKENI. The CDR3 has 15 amino acids. The CDR3 loop is CASSPPTGKSAEAFF. The CDR3 coding sequence is TGTGCCAGCTCACCTCCGACAGGGAAGTCCGCTGAAGCTTTCTTT.

This clonotype was seen ten or more times. This sequence joins TRBV10-3 and TRBJ2-7; 9 bases are a match to TRBD1. Germline V gene lookup returns CDR1 ENHRY and CDR2 SYGVKD. The V and J ends lost 6 bases and 3 bases, in that order; junction bases with no gene match: 18. This CDR3 region has 18 residues. CDR3 nucleotide sequence: TGTGCCATCAGCCCCGGACAGGGGTCCGGGTTGAGACACTACGAGCAGTACTTC. This gives the protein CAISPGQGSGLRHYEQYF.

This clonotype was counted ten times or more. The chain joins TRBV7-8 to TRBJ2-7, with 9 positions matching TRBD2. Germline V lookup: CDR1 SGHVS, CDR2 FQNEAQ. The CDR3 totals 14 residues. Trimming removed 5 bases from V and 5 bases from J; junction bases left unmatched: 7. The DNA for the CDR3 is TGTGCCAGCAGCCATGGCGGGAGGGCCGACGAGCAGTACTTC. Its protein is CASSHGGRADEQYF.

The table lists this clonotype with a few counts. This rearrangement joins TRBV6-1 to TRBJ2-1; TRBD1 aligns across 10 bases. CDR1 and CDR2 from the germline V gene are MNHNS and SASEGT. J was trimmed by 7 bases and V by 5 bases; bases with no gene match: 8. The CDR3 runs 15 residues. The CDR3 protein is CASSTPGQGRNEQFF. CDR3 sequence (DNA): TGTGCCAGCAGTACCCCGGGACAGGGGAGGAATGAGCAGTTCTTC.

This clonotype came up many times. J is TRBJ2-7 and V is TRBV7-2; possible D gene TRBD1, 6 bases. CDR3 length equals 17 residues. Germline V lookup: CDR1 SGHTA, CDR2 FQGNSA. Trimming left V 2 bases short and J 0 bases short, with 17 bases between. The CDR3, as DNA: TGTGCCAGCAGCTTACCTTCTACAGGGACCTACTCCTACGAGCAGTACTTC. Translated: CASSLPSTGTYSYEQYF.

The chain uses TRBV20-1 and TRBJ2-7; D could derive from TRBD1 or TRBD2 (6 bases each). The CDR3 totals 13 residues. Trimming removed 3 bases at V and 6 bases at J, with 15 bases between. Germline assignment: CDR1 DFQATT and CDR2 SNEGSKA (reference sequence). CDR3 loop: CSARGGIRGEQYF. The DNA of the CDR3 is TGCAGTGCTAGGGGGGGCATTAGGGGCGAGCAGTACTTC.

The J gene is TRBJ2-1, the V gene TRBV24-1; D perhaps matches TRBD1 (6 bases). CDR3 length: 15 amino acids. Trimming took off 10 bases at V and 8 bases at J, with 23 bases between the two ends. Germline V gene sequence: CDR1 KGHDR, CDR2 SFDVKD. The CDR3 coding sequence is TGTGCCACTCAGAACCGGGACACTTTTAGCGATGAGCAGTTCTTC. It translates to CATQNRDTFSDEQFF.

This clonotype has a handful of counts. The chain has TRBV29-1 and TRBJ1-2; D call uncertain. CDR3 length equals 12 residues. Trimming left V 0 bases short and J 5 bases short, with 7 bases between. Germline V gene data show CDR1 as SQVTM and CDR2 as ANQGSEA. This CDR3 reads CSVEEFNYGYTF. CDR3 sequence (DNA): TGCAGCGTTGAAGAGTTCAATTATGGCTACACCTTC.

In its sample, this clonotype was seen many times. This rearrangement joins TRBV7-8 to TRBJ1-4; D is ambiguous. CDR1 and CDR2 from the germline V gene are SGHVS and FQNEAQ. V lost 1 base to trimming and J lost 8 bases, with 5 bases between them. CDR3 length: 12 residues. The CDR3 nucleotides read TGTGCCAGCAGCTTAGGCGAAGAAAAACTGTTTTTT. Amino acid sequence: CASSLGEEKLFF.

This clonotype came up a few times. The J gene is TRBJ2-1, the V gene TRBV6-5; TRBD2 agrees at 10 bases. V was clipped by 4 bases and J by 9 bases; unmatched bases: 9. From germline, CDR1 is MNHEY and CDR2 SVGAGI. The CDR3 contains 15 residues. CDR3 nucleotide sequence: TGTGCCAGCAGTTGGGAAGCGGGGGGGCAAAGTGAGCAGTTCTTC. It specifies CASSWEAGGQSEQFF.

V is TRBV4-3 and J is TRBJ1-6; D remains ambiguous. The CDR3 consists of 14 residues. Trimming pared 3 bases from V and 3 bases from J, leaving 6 bases between. Germline V lookup: CDR1 LGHNA, CDR2 YSLEER. The CDR3 coding sequence is TGCGCCAGCAGCCACAGGAACTATAATTCACCCCTCCACTTT. This translates into CASSHRNYNSPLHF.

This clonotype was seen more than once but under ten times. This chain uses TRBV7-2 with TRBJ2-7, with 10 bases that match TRBD2. Per germline, CDR1 SGHTA and CDR2 FQGNSA. The V segment lost 3 bases and the J segment 7 bases; nucleotides outside the gene matches: 9. The CDR3 runs to 15 residues. The CDR3 loop is CASSFPPAGGKEQYF. In DNA, the CDR3 is TGTGCCAGCAGCTTTCCCCCAGCGGGAGGGAAGGAGCAGTACTTC.

This clonotype has more than one count but fewer than ten. The rearrangement uses TRBV28 and TRBJ1-3; D may be TRBD1 (5 bases). The germline V gene has CDR1 MDHEN and CDR2 SYDVKM. V lost 8 bases and J 0 bases, leaving 17 bases between the germline ends. This CDR3 is built from 16 residues. The CDR3 coding sequence is TGTGCCAGCTCCCCTGGGGGGGTTGCCTCTGGAAACACCATATATTTT. This sequence encodes CASSPGGVASGNTIYF. The whole variable domain, filled in from reference TRBV28 and TRBJ1-3, reads DVKVTQSSRYLVKRTGEKVFLECVQDMDHENMFWYRQDPGLGLRLIYFSYDVKMKEKGDIPEGYSVSREKKERFSLILESASTNQTSMYLCASSPGGVASGNTIYFGEGSWLTVV.

V usage is TRBV20-1 and J usage is TRBJ2-1; unclear D gene. The germline V gene encodes CDR1 DFQATT and CDR2 SNEGSKA (reference sequence). The CDR3 has 13 residues. The germline V and J ends were trimmed by 2 bases and 2 bases, with 7 bases remaining between them. The CDR3 reads CSARSGAYNEQFF. CDR3 in DNA: TGCAGTGCTAGAAGTGGAGCCTACAATGAGCAGTTCTTC.

DNA for the CDR3: TGTGCCAGCAGCCCCTACACAGGGGTAGCCAAAAACATTCAGTACTTC. It translates to CASSPYTGVAKNIQYF. The V gene is TRBV4-2, the J gene TRBJ2-4, with 7 bases matching TRBD1. V shed 4 bases, J shed 0 bases, and the junction held 6 bases outside the gene matches. The CDR3 extends over 16 amino acids. Germline V gene lookup returns CDR1 LGHNA and CDR2 YNFKEQ.

V usage is TRBV28 and J usage is TRBJ2-1; 11 nucleotides agree with TRBD1. Germline V gives CDR1 MDHEN, CDR2 SYDVKM. This CDR3 has 11 amino acids. V was pared by 5 bases and J by 16 bases, with 4 bases of the junction left unmatched. The CDR3 loop is CASSTDRGLFF. The CDR3, as DNA: TGTGCCAGCAGTACGGACAGGGGGCTTTTCTTC.

This clonotype has more than one count but fewer than ten. This chain's CDR3 is CASSLVETGNSPLHF. CDR3 bases: TGTGCCAGCAGCTTAGTGGAGACAGGGAATTCACCCCTCCACTTT. This sequence joins TRBV7-9 and TRBJ1-6, with TRBD1 identical over 7 bases. The V gene end was trimmed by 1 base and the J gene end by 7 bases; junction bases not matched to a gene: 4. The CDR3 is 15 residues long. Germline assignment: CDR1 SEHNR and CDR2 FQNEAQ (reference sequence).

This clonotype was found many times. The chain employs TRBV14 and TRBJ1-1, with no clear D. V dropped 3 bases and J dropped 6 bases, with 14 bases sitting between them. The CDR3 sequence is 14 residues long. The germline V gene has CDR1 SGHDN and CDR2 FVKESK. In nucleotides, the CDR3 is TGTGCCAGCAGCCAGGAGGCGAGGGTTCCTGAAGCTTTCTTT. It specifies CASSQEARVPEAFF.

This clonotype was detected many times. This chain joins TRBV7-2 and TRBJ2-7; no reliable D call. The CDR3 is 14 residues long. CDR1 and CDR2 (germline): SGHTA, FQGNSA. V lost 3 bases, J lost 6 bases, and 15 bases lay in between. The CDR3 DNA sequence: TGTGCCAGCAGCTTTAAGCCGAGTTTCGGCGAGCAGTACTTC. Residues: CASSFKPSFGEQYF.

This clonotype came up many times. This chain connects TRBV25-1 to TRBJ2-7; no reliable D call. The CDR3 length is 11 residues. V was trimmed by 2 bases and J by 6 bases, leaving 5 bases between them. CDR1 is MGHDK, CDR2 SYGVNS, per germline. The CDR3 DNA sequence: TGTGCCAGCAGTGAAAGTTCCGAGCAGTACTTC. As protein: CASSESSEQYF.

This clonotype was seen repeatedly, ten times or more. The chain is built from TRBV27 and TRBJ1-2; 8 nucleotides line up with TRBD1. V dropped 5 bases and J dropped 5; count of bases not matched to a gene: 16. The CDR3 consists of 17 residues. Germline V gene sequence: CDR1 MNHEY, CDR2 SMNVEV (reference sequence). CDR3 in DNA: TGTGCCAGCAGTAAGGACAGGGATCTACGGGGGCGATATGGCTACACCTTC. Protein: CASSKDRDLRGRYGYTF.

This clonotype was seen at least ten times. The J gene is TRBJ2-7, the V gene TRBV7-2; 14 positions match TRBD2. The length of the CDR3 is 14 residues. Germline CDR1 and CDR2: SGHTA and FQGNSA. The V and J ends lost 6 bases and 5 bases, in that order; junction bases with no gene match: 3. CDR3 in DNA: TGTGCCAGCAGGGGGACTAGCGGGAGTGACGAGCAGTACTTC. Encoded protein: CASRGTSGSDEQYF.

This clonotype appeared many times. The chain links TRBV20-1 to TRBJ2-7, with 7 bases aligning to TRBD1. The germline gives CDR1 DFQATT, CDR2 SNEGSKA (reference sequence). This CDR3 spans 15 amino acids. The trim removed 0 bases at V and 1 base at J, leaving 6 bases unmatched. CDR3 residues: CSARDTTGVSYEQYF. CDR3 in DNA: TGCAGTGCTAGAGATACTACAGGGGTATCCTACGAGCAGTACTTC.

This clonotype was observed many times. The V and J genes are TRBV7-2 and TRBJ2-3, with 7 bases matching TRBD1. This CDR3 contains 16 residues. J lost 6 bases, V lost 4 bases, and 13 bases had no gene match. Per germline, CDR1 SGHTA and CDR2 FQGNSA. CDR3 in DNA: TGTGCCAGCAGCTACCACAGGGGCATGAGGGGGGATACGCAGTATTTT. Translated, it gives CASSYHRGMRGDTQYF.

This clonotype appeared many times. The J gene is TRBJ2-1, the V gene TRBV7-6; 8 nucleotides line up with TRBD1. The ends lost 5 bases at V and 9 bases at J; junction bases unmatched: 12. The germline gives CDR1 SGHVS, CDR2 FNYEAQ. The CDR3 sequence is 15 residues long. Written as DNA, the CDR3 is TGTGCCAGCAGCCCCCGCCGGGACAGGTCGGGTGAGCAGTTCTTC. Translation: CASSPRRDRSGEQFF.

The table lists this clonotype with many counts. V gene TRBV6-2 or TRBV6-3 combines with J gene TRBJ1-2; TRBD1 agrees at 8 bases. V lost 5 bases and J lost 4; bases outside the gene matches: 9. Germline lookup yields CDR1 MNHEY and CDR2 SVGEGT. The CDR3 contains 15 residues. CDR3 in DNA: TGTGCCAGCAGTAACGGACAGGGAAGTGTCTATGGCTACACCTTC. It translates to CASSNGQGSVYGYTF.

The table lists this clonotype with a few counts. The gene calls are TRBV20-1 and TRBJ1-3; D unclear. There are 15 residues in the CDR3. Germline loops: CDR1 DFQATT, CDR2 SNEGSKA (reference sequence). The V and J ends lost 0 bases and 0 bases respectively, with 9 bases between them. CDR3 nucleotide sequence: TGCAGTGCTAGAGATGGGAGGGCCTCTGGAAACACCATATATTTT. It codes for CSARDGRASGNTIYF.